The sequence of this TCR beta chain was determined in a study of T cell changes during pregnancy in multiple sclerosis. The germline V gene encodes CDR1 MNHNS and CDR2 SASEGT. CDR3 size: 15 residues. TCRdb keeps only in-frame clones here, not all; method: immunoSEQ multiplex PCR. This table has approximately 70,000 clones, about 93% appearing once. The starting material was CD4+ T cells from peripheral blood mononuclear cells, obtained after pregnancy. The receptor's source is a female donor with multiple sclerosis, enrolled in a pregnancy study. The chain recombines TRBV6-1 with TRBJ2-2; 8 bases agree with TRBD2. The CDR3 spells CGSSVSGSVAGELFF. The CDR3 DNA follows: TGTGGGAGTAGCGTGAGCGGGAGCGTCGCCGGGGAGCTGTTTTTT.